This TCR beta chain appears in the sequencing data of a study of cytomegalovirus exposure and HLA in healthy donors. With 60 Vbeta and 13 Jbeta primers, the PCR was carried out. The authors' processing: Among the unique TCR beta chains that a later analysis counted, about 85 million in all, about 11 million were shared. The data were produced by immunoSEQ multiplex PCR, yet TCRdb's version contains in-frame clones alone and is incomplete. The DNA gave D and trimming, while V, J and clone size come from that table. The table records about 120,000 clones, about 10% of them present only once. Concerning this clone itself: Its target is unknown.

Study results and caveats: Later on, an analysis showed TCR association rates differing by HLA locus, with DRB1 the most and HLA-C the fewest. The study recorded 160 or so TCR beta chains that were cytomegalovirus-associated.

This receptor was identified in a woman aged 18-35 years in good health and CMV-seropositive. Sequencing input: PBMCs.

The CDR3 DNA follows: TGTGCCAGCAGCTTAGGTCCGTCCTACGAGCAGTACTTC. Protein sequence: CASSLGPSYEQYF. The J gene is TRBJ2-7, the V gene TRBV7-9, with no clear D. Between the trimmed V and J ends, which lost 1 base and 1 base, there was a span of 5 bases. The V gene's germline CDR1 is SEHNR and CDR2 FQNEAQ (reference sequence). The CDR3 spans 13 residues.